Below, 25 T cell receptor beta chains from the same sample are listed, as sequenced in a study of blood T cell repertoires in COVID-19. Using immunoSEQ multiplex PCR, the repertoire was profiled, and TCRdb retains in-frame clones only, with some absent. This table has 250,000 to 350,000 clones, approximately 84% appearing once. The sequenced material came from peripheral blood. Source of these receptors: a human donor with COVID-19, enrolled during active disease. The donor label of this sample is uncertain.

The chain employs TRBV9 and TRBJ2-3; 11 nucleotides match TRBD2. CDR1 is SGDLS, CDR2 YYNGEE, per germline. The CDR3 spans 19 residues. V was pared by 1 base and J by 4 bases, with 14 bases of the junction left unmatched. CDR3 region: CASSVHPGLAATGADTQYF. The CDR3 nucleotides are TGTGCCAGCAGCGTACATCCGGGACTAGCGGCTACGGGGGCAGATACGCAGTATTTT.

The V gene is TRBV5-4, the J gene TRBJ2-3; 11 nucleotides align to TRBD1. This CDR3 spans 14 amino acids. The germline gives CDR1 SGHNT, CDR2 YYREEE (reference sequence). Trimming removed 9 bases from V and 5 bases from J; junction bases left unmatched: 8. The CDR3 nucleotides read TGTGCCACTCCGGGACAGGGGGGGGGAGATACGCAGTATTTT. It translates to CATPGQGGGDTQYF.

The chain links TRBV6-5 to TRBJ2-1; a possible D gene is TRBD1 (6 bases). Germline V lookup: CDR1 MNHEY, CDR2 SVGAGI. This CDR3 comprises 15 residues. V was shortened by 6 bases and J by 3 bases, with 15 bases between the two germline ends. DNA of the CDR3: TGTGCCAGCAGCTGGGGTCGGACAGACTACAATGAGCAGTTCTTC. It translates to CASSWGRTDYNEQFF.

J is TRBJ2-7 and V is TRBV10-3, with a tentative D call TRBD1 (6 bases). CDR3 length: 14 residues. V lost 9 bases, J lost 1 base, and 16 bases lay in between. Germline assignment: CDR1 ENHRY and CDR2 SYGVKD. The CDR3 nucleotides are TGTGCCATAAGGGGGACGTCTAGGTCCTACGAGCAGTACTTC. It is translated as CAIRGTSRSYEQYF.

The chain combines TRBV27 with TRBJ1-1; a weak D match, TRBD1 (6 bases). Germline V gene data show CDR1 as MNHEY and CDR2 as SMNVEV (reference sequence). The CDR3 spans 14 residues. The V end was cut by 5 bases, the J end by 2 bases, with 12 bases between. This CDR3 is CASSTGHLNTEAFF. CDR3 DNA: TGTGCCAGCAGTACAGGGCATTTAAACACTGAAGCTTTCTTT.

The V call is TRBV29-1, the J call TRBJ2-7; TRBD2 aligns across 9 bases. The J segment lost 7 bases and the V segment lost 3 bases, leaving 25 bases of the junction unmatched. Looked up from germline, CDR1 is SQVTM and CDR2 is ANQGSEA. This CDR3 has 19 residues. This chain's CDR3 is CSVEGPAGGPTDALGEQYF. The CDR3 DNA follows: TGCAGCGTTGAGGGTCCGGCGGGAGGGCCGACTGACGCCCTAGGAGAGCAGTACTTC.

V gene TRBV9 combines with J gene TRBJ1-1; 7 bases map to TRBD1. The CDR3 is 18 amino acids. The V segment lost 0 bases and the J segment 1 base; nucleotides outside the gene matches: 12. Germline CDR1 SGDLS, CDR2 YYNGEE. This CDR3 is CASSVAVGQNPSNTEAFF. Here the CDR3 DNA reads TGTGCCAGCAGCGTAGCTGTGGGACAGAACCCCTCGAACACTGAAGCTTTCTTT.

The chain employs TRBV2 and TRBJ1-5; D is unresolved. V was cut by 6 bases and J by 1 base, with 16 bases left in between. From germline, CDR1 is SNHLY and CDR2 FYNNEI. The CDR3 is 16 residues long. CDR3 DNA sequence: TGTGCCAGCAGAGACCTGAGGGCATCCAGCAATCAGCCCCAGCATTTT. As protein: CASRDLRASSNQPQHF.

The gene calls are TRBV30 and TRBJ1-3; weak D call: TRBD1 (5 bases). The length of the CDR3 is 12 residues. The germline V gene has CDR1 GTSNPN and CDR2 SVGIG (reference sequence). Trimming took off 1 base at V and 10 bases at J, with 11 bases between the two ends. In DNA, the CDR3 is TGTGCCTGGAGTGAAGGGGCGAGGACCATATATTTT. Amino acid sequence: CAWSEGARTIYF.

The V gene is TRBV12-5, the J gene TRBJ1-5; no clear D gene. The length of the CDR3 is 13 residues. V was shortened by 6 bases and J by 0 bases, with 6 bases between the two germline ends. Germline V lookup: CDR1 LGHNT, CDR2 FRNRAP. Written as DNA, the CDR3 is TGTGCTAGTGGGCAGGATAGCAATCAGCCCCAGCATTTT. It specifies CASGQDSNQPQHF.

The CDR3, as DNA: TGCAGTGCTAGAGACGGGAGGGGGCAGTATTTT. Translating gives CSARDGRGQYF. The chain uses TRBV20-1 and TRBJ2-3; the match to TRBD2 covers 8 bases. V was clipped by 0 bases and J by 11 bases; unmatched bases: 1. The CDR3 is 11 residues long. Germline lookup yields CDR1 DFQATT and CDR2 SNEGSKA (reference sequence).

The rearrangement uses TRBV30 and TRBJ1-2, with 8 bases aligning to TRBD1. Germline-derived CDR1 and CDR2 are GTSNPN and SVGIG (reference sequence). The length of the CDR3 is 13 residues. V lost 8 bases, J lost 7 bases, and 12 bases stayed unmatched. For the CDR3, the DNA is TGTGCCGGCGGCGGACAGGGCGAGGGTGGCTACACCTTC. Its translation: CAGGGQGEGGYTF. Using reference TRBV30 and TRBJ1-2 for the parts outside the CDR3, the full variable domain is SQTIHQWPATLVQPVGSPLSLECTVEGTSNPNLYWYRQAAGRGLQLLFYSVGIGQISSEVPQNLSASRPQDRQFILSSKKLLLSDSGFYLCAGGGQGEGGYTFGSGTRLTVV.

The chain uses TRBV27 and TRBJ1-2; D not certain. This CDR3 has 12 amino acids. Trimming removed 2 bases at V and 5 bases at J, with 6 bases between. Germline-derived CDR1 and CDR2 are MNHEY and SMNVEV (reference sequence). CDR3 bases: TGTGCCAGCAGTTTAAGCGGATATGGCTACACCTTC. Protein product: CASSLSGYGYTF.

The gene calls are TRBV7-2 and TRBJ2-7; D is unclear. The CDR3 runs to 13 residues. Germline CDR1 reads SGHTA; CDR2 reads FQGNSA. The ends were cut back, 5 bases at V and 3 bases at J, with 11 bases in the middle. The CDR3: CASSHPTSYEQYF. In DNA, the CDR3 is TGTGCCAGCAGCCACCCCACCAGCTACGAGCAGTACTTC. The full variable domain, in which reference TRBV7-2 and TRBJ2-7 provide the parts outside the CDR3, is GAGVSQSPSNKVTEKGKDVELRCDPISGHTALYWYRQSLGQGLEFLIYFQGNSAPDKSGLPSDRFSAERTGGSVSTLTIQRTQQEDSAVYLCASSHPTSYEQYFGPGTRLTVT.

V is TRBV11-3 and J is TRBJ1-5, with 10 bases fitting TRBD1. The CDR3 contains 16 residues. The ends lost 5 bases at V and 2 bases at J; junction bases unmatched: 6. CDR1 and CDR2 (germline): SGHNT, YENEEA. The CDR3 protein is CASSNIGTGGNQPQHF. The CDR3 DNA is TGTGCCAGCAGCAACATCGGGACAGGGGGCAATCAGCCCCAGCATTTT. The variable domain in full, with the rest retrieved from reference TRBV11-3 and TRBJ1-5, is EAGVVQSPRYKIIEKKQPVAFWCNPISGHNTLYWYLQNLGQGPELLIRYENEEAVDDSQLPKDRFSAERLKGVDSTLKIQPAELGDSAVYLCASSNIGTGGNQPQHFGDGTRLSIL.

This chain joins TRBV4-1 and TRBJ2-5; TRBD1 might be the D (6 bases). Trimming took off 5 bases at V and 5 bases at J, with 18 bases between the two ends. Germline loops: CDR1 MGHRA, CDR2 YSYEKL. This CDR3 has 15 residues. The CDR3 DNA follows: TGCGCCAGCAGCACAACAGGGTTTGTGGGGGAGACCCAGTACTTC. This gives the protein CASSTTGFVGETQYF.

This chain uses TRBV19 with TRBJ2-2; TRBD2 matches at 8 bases. Trimming removed 3 bases from V and 5 bases from J; junction bases left unmatched: 8. CDR3 length: 16 residues. The germline CDR1 and CDR2 sequences are LNHDA and SQIVND (reference sequence). The CDR3 region has the DNA TGTGCCAGTAGTATCTCGGGCGCGGGAGGTACCGGGGAGCTGTTTTTT. Translated, it gives CASSISGAGGTGELFF. The full variable domain, with the rest looked up from reference TRBV19 and TRBJ2-2, is DGGITQSPKYLFRKEGQNVTLSCEQNLNHDAMYWYRQDPGQGLRLIYYSQIVNDFQKGDIAEGYSVSREKKESFPLTVTSAQKNPTAFYLCASSISGAGGTGELFFGEGSRLTVL.

CDR3 region: CASSSTGPRFTYNEQFF. The CDR3 coding sequence is TGTGCCAGCTCATCAACGGGTCCCCGATTCACCTACAATGAGCAGTTCTTC. The V call is TRBV18, the J call TRBJ2-1, with D uncertain. CDR3 size: 17 residues. In germline, CDR1 is KGHSH, CDR2 LQKENI. Trimming took 5 bases from V and 2 from J, leaving 19 bases between them.

This chain uses TRBV27 with TRBJ1-2; D possibly corresponds to TRBD1 (6 bases). The CDR3 covers 18 residues. Per germline, CDR1 MNHEY and CDR2 SMNVEV (reference sequence). The ends were cut back, 5 bases at V and 3 bases at J, with 25 bases in the middle. CDR3 in DNA: TGTGCCAGCAGTCCCAGTCGAGACAGGTCTAGCTTGGACTATGGCTACACCTTC. Translating gives CASSPSRDRSSLDYGYTF.

V usage is TRBV6-6 and J usage is TRBJ2-7; 11 bases fit TRBD1. J was trimmed by 6 bases and V by 6 bases; bases with no gene match: 4. Germline V gene sequence: CDR1 MNHNY, CDR2 SVGAGI (reference sequence). The CDR3 covers 13 residues. CDR3 sequence reads: CASRRTGGGEQYF. The DNA for the CDR3 is TGTGCCAGCAGACGGACAGGGGGCGGCGAGCAGTACTTC.

This clone occurred once. The CDR3 here is CASSLGGTGVSYEQYF. As DNA, the CDR3 is TGCGCCAGCAGCTTGGGGGGGACAGGGGTCTCCTACGAGCAGTACTTC. This chain connects TRBV5-1 to TRBJ2-7; 10 nucleotides match TRBD1. The CDR3 has 16 amino acids. V shed 0 bases, J shed 0 bases, and the junction held 3 bases outside the gene matches. Germline CDR1 SGHRS, CDR2 YFSETQ.

This chain uses TRBV28 with TRBJ2-7, with 8 bases lining up with TRBD1. Germline loops: CDR1 MDHEN, CDR2 SYDVKM. CDR3 size: 14 residues. The V and J ends lost 7 bases and 4 bases, in that order; junction bases with no gene match: 9. The CDR3 DNA sequence: TGTGCCAGCACCCAGGGACAGGAACTATACGAGCAGTACTTC. Translating gives CASTQGQELYEQYF.

This chain connects TRBV4-3 to TRBJ1-1; 9 positions match TRBD1. Germline V gene sequence: CDR1 LGHNA, CDR2 YSLEER. The CDR3 is made up of 17 amino acids. The ends lost 4 bases at V and 5 bases at J; junction bases unmatched: 14. CDR3 DNA sequence: TGCGCCAGCAGCCCTTGGACAGGGGCGGAATTGGGGACTGAAGCTTTCTTT. Its translation: CASSPWTGAELGTEAFF.

The chain employs TRBV19 and TRBJ2-7; TRBD1 aligns across 7 bases. V was clipped by 6 bases and J by 4 bases; unmatched bases: 12. Germline V gene lookup returns CDR1 LNHDA and CDR2 SQIVND (reference sequence). The CDR3 totals 15 residues. CDR3 in DNA: TGTGCCAGTAGCGAGACAGGGAATTCCTTTTACGAGCAGTACTTC. Translated, it gives CASSETGNSFYEQYF.

The chain carries TRBV28 and TRBJ1-5; the match to TRBD1 covers 8 bases. CDR1 is MDHEN and CDR2 is SYDVKM in the germline V gene. The CDR3 totals 14 residues. The V and J ends lost 3 bases and 7 bases, in that order; junction bases with no gene match: 5. DNA for the CDR3: TGTGCCAGCAGTTTCTCAGGGGGCGACCAGCCCCAGCATTTT. Translation gives CASSFSGGDQPQHF.